This entry lists 8 T cell receptor beta chains sequenced from one sample in a study of patients and donors after allogeneic stem cell transplantation. From the RT-PCR reads, TCRdb called clonotypes with MiXCR, one entry per CDR3 protein. The table lists about 410,000 distinct CDR3 sequences, about a sixth of them singletons. Source material: blood, either unsorted or a sorted T cell fraction (not recorded which). The receptors were sampled from a human donor who was either an allogeneic HSCT recipient or a stem cell or donor lymphocyte infusion donor (not recorded which). It is not recorded whose cells these are; they may come from a transplant donor.

The table lists this clonotype with many counts. The rearrangement joins TRBV5-1 to TRBJ2-7; tentatively, D is TRBD2 (6 bases). This CDR3 comprises 14 residues. Germline CDR1 and CDR2: SGHRS and YFSETQ. V was clipped by 4 bases and J by 10 bases, with 21 bases between them. The CDR3 DNA sequence: TGCGCCAGCAGCCTCTCCAGGAGGGGCAAGGGTCAGTACTTC. This sequence encodes CASSLSRRGKGQYF.

The rearrangement joins TRBV9 to TRBJ2-3; no clear D gene. This CDR3 has 14 residues. Germline CDR1 reads SGDLS; CDR2 reads YYNGEE. Trimming stripped 4 bases from V and 2 bases from J, with 11 bases between. This CDR3 is CASSLRPNTDTQYF. The CDR3 DNA reads TGTGCCAGCAGCTTAAGGCCAAACACAGATACGCAGTATTTT.

CDR3 coding DNA: TGTGCCAGCAGCTTATCAGGATCCATGAACACTGAAGCTTTCTTT. It codes for CASSLSGSMNTEAFF. V is TRBV11-2 and J is TRBJ1-1; D gene ambiguous. Trimming cost V 2 bases and J 0 bases, with 10 bases left between them. This CDR3 spans 15 amino acids. Germline V lookup: CDR1 SGHAT, CDR2 FQNNGV.

The chain is built from TRBV13 and TRBJ2-3; D call uncertain. V lost 4 bases, J lost 5 bases, and 13 bases lay in between. In germline, CDR1 is PRHDT, CDR2 FYEKMQ (reference sequence). The CDR3 loop spans 14 amino acids. CDR3 sequence reads: CASSSHPSQDTQYF. CDR3 DNA sequence: TGTGCCAGCAGCTCACACCCTTCTCAAGATACGCAGTATTTT.

A few counts support this clonotype. The chain is built from TRBV20-1 and TRBJ2-3; 10 bases are shared with TRBD2. Germline V CDR1 and CDR2: DFQATT, SNEGSKA (reference sequence). The length of the CDR3 is 13 residues. The V segment lost 6 bases and the J segment 5 bases; nucleotides outside the gene matches: 5. The CDR3 nucleotides are TGCAGTGCGGGAGCGGGAGGGCGAGATACGCAGTATTTT. This encodes CSAGAGGRDTQYF.

This chain joins TRBV7-9 and TRBJ2-1; D may be TRBD1 (6 bases). Trimming left V 6 bases short and J 5 bases short, with 17 bases between. Germline V gene sequence: CDR1 SEHNR, CDR2 FQNEAQ (reference sequence). The length of the CDR3 is 15 residues. Here the CDR3 reads CASRPDRIPDNEQFF. The DNA of the CDR3 is TGTGCCAGCAGACCTGACAGGATCCCCGACAATGAGCAGTTCTTC.

This clonotype has just a few counts. The rearrangement links TRBV5-6 to TRBJ1-4, with D possibly TRBD1 on 6 matching bases. Germline V gene lookup returns CDR1 SGHDT and CDR2 YYEEEE. This CDR3 is built from 14 residues. Trimming cost V 5 bases and J 8 bases, with 16 bases left between them. The CDR3 DNA reads as TGTGCCAGCAGATGTGGACAGCCTTGCGAAAAACTGTTTTTT. Amino acid sequence: CASRCGQPCEKLFF.

Only a few counts were recorded for this clonotype. This chain joins TRBV2 and TRBJ2-2; D is possibly TRBD2 (6 bases). The ends were cut back, 2 bases at V and 2 bases at J, with 12 bases in the middle. Germline V gene sequence: CDR1 SNHLY, CDR2 FYNNEI. The CDR3 has 16 amino acids. In DNA form, the CDR3 reads TGTGCCAGCAGTGAATTGGGGGGATACAACACCGGGGAGCTGTTTTTT. Translating it yields CASSELGGYNTGELFF.